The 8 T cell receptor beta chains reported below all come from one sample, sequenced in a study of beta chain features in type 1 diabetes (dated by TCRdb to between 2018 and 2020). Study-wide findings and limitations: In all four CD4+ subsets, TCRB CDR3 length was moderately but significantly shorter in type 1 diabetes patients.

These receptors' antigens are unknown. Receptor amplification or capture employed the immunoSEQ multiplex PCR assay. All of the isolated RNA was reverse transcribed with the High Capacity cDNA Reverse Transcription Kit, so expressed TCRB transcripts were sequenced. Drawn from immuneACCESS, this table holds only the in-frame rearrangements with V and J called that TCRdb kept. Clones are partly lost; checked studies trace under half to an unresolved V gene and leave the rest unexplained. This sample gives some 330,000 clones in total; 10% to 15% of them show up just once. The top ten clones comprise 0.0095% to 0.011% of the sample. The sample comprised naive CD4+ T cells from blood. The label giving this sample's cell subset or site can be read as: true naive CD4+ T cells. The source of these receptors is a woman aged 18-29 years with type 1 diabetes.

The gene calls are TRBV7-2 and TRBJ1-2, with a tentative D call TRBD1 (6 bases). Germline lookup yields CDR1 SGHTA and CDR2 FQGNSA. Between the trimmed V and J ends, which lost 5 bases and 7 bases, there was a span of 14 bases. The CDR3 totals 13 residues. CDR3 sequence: CASSGDNRSGYTF. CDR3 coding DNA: TGTGCCAGCAGCGGGGACAACAGATCTGGCTACACCTTC. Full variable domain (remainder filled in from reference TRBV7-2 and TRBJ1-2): GAGVSQSPSNKVTEKGKDVELRCDPISGHTALYWYRQSLGQGLEFLIYFQGNSAPDKSGLPSDRFSAERTGGSVSTLTIQRTQQEDSAVYLCASSGDNRSGYTFGSGTRLTVV.

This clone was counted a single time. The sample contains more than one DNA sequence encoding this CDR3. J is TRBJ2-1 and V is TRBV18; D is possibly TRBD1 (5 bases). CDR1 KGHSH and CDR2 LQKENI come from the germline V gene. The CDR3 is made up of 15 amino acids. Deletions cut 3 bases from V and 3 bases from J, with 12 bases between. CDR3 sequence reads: CASSPGQGDYNEQFF. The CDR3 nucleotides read TGTGCCAGCTCACCGGGGCAGGGTGACTACAATGAGCAGTTCTTC.

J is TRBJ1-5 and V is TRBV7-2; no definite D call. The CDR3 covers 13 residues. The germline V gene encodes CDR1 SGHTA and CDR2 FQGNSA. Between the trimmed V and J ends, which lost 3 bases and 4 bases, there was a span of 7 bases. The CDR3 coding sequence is TGTGCCAGCAGCTTCGCGGATAATCAGCCCCAGCATTTT. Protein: CASSFADNQPQHF.

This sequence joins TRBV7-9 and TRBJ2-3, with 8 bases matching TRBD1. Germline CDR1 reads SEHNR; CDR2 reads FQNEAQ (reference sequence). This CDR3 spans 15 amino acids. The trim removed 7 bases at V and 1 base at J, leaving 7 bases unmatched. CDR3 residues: CASTETGVGTDTQYF. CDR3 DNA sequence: TGTGCCAGCACCGAGACAGGGGTCGGCACAGATACGCAGTATTTT.

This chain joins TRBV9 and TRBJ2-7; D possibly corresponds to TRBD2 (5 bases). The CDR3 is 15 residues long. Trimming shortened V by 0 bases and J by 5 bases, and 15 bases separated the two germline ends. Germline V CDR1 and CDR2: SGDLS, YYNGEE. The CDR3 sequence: CASSVVPGRNDEQYF. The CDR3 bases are TGTGCCAGCAGCGTAGTCCCGGGAAGGAACGACGAGCAGTACTTC. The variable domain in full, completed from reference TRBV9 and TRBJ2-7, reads DSGVTQTPKHLITATGQRVTLRCSPRSGDLSVYWYQQSLDQGLQFLIQYYNGEERAKGNILERFSAQQFPDLHSELNLSSLELGDSALYFCASSVVPGRNDEQYFGPGTRLTVT.

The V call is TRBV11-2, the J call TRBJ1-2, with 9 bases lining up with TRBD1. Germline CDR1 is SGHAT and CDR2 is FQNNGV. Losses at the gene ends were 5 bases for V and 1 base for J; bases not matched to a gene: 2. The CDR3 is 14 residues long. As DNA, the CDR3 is TGTGCCAGCAGCGGGACAGGGAGTAACTATGGCTACACCTTC. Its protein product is CASSGTGSNYGYTF.

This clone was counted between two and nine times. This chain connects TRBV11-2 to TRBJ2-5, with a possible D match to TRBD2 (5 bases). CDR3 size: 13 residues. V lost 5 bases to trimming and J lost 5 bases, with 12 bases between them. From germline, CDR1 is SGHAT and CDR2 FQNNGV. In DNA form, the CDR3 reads TGTGCCAGCAGCGCAGCGGTTCTGGAGACCCAGTACTTC. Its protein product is CASSAAVLETQYF. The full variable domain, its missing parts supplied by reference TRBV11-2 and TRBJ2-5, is EAGVAQSPRYKIIEKRQSVAFWCNPISGHATLYWYQQILGQGPKLLIQFQNNGVVDDSQLPKDRFSAERLKGVDSTLKIQPAKLEDSAVYLCASSAAVLETQYFGPGTRLLVL.

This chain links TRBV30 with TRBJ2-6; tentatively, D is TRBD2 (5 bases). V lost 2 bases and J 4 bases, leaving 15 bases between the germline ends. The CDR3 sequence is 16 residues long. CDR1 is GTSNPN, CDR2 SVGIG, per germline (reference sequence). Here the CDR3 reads CAWSRLAAVGANVLTF. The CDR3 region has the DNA TGTGCCTGGAGTCGGCTAGCCGCGGTCGGGGCCAACGTCCTGACTTTC.